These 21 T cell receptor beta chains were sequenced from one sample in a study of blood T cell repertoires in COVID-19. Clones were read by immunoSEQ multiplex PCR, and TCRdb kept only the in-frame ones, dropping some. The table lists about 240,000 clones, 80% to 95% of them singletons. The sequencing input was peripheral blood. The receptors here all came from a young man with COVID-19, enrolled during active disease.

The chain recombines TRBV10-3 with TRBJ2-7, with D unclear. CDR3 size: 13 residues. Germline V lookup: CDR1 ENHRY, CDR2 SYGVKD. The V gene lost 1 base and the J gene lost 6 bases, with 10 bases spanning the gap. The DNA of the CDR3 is TGTGCCATCAGTGAGTATTGGGCGCGCGAGCAGTACTTC. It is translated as CAISEYWAREQYF.

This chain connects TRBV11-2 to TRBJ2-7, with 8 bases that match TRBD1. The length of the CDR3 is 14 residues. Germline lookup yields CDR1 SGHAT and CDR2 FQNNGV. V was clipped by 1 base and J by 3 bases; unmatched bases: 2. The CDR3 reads CASSLADRVYEQYF. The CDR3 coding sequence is TGTGCCAGCAGCTTAGCGGACAGGGTCTACGAGCAGTACTTC.

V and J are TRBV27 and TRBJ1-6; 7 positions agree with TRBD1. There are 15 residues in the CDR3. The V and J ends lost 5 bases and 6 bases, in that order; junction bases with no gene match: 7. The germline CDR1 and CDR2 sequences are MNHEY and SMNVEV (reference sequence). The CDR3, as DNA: TGTGCCAGCAGTGACCTGACAGGGTTTAATTCACCCCTCCACTTT. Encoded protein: CASSDLTGFNSPLHF.

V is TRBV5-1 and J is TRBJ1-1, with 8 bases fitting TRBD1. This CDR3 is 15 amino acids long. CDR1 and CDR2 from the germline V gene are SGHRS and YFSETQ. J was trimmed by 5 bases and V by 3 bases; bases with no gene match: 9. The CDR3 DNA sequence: TGCGCCAGCAGCTCACTTGGGACAGGTATTACTGAAGCTTTCTTT. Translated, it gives CASSSLGTGITEAFF.

The CDR3 nucleotides are TGTGCCATCAGTGAGTCGCCTAGCGGGGGAGGAGAGACCCAGTACTTC. As protein: CAISESPSGGGETQYF. V is TRBV10-3 and J is TRBJ2-5; 10 positions match TRBD2. Trimming cost V 0 bases and J 4 bases; bases outside gene matches: 5. This CDR3 spans 16 amino acids. Germline V gene data show CDR1 as ENHRY and CDR2 as SYGVKD.

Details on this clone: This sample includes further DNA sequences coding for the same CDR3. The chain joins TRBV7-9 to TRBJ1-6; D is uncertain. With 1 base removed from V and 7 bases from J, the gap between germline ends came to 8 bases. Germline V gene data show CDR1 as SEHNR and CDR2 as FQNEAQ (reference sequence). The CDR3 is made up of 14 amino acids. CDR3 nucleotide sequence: TGTGCCAGCAGCTTAGGCACGGGGAATTCACCCCTCCACTTT. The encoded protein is CASSLGTGNSPLHF.

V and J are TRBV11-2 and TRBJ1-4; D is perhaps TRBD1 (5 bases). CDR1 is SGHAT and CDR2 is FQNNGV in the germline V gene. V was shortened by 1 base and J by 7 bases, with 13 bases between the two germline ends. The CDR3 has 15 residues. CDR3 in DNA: TGTGCCAGCAGCTTAGCAGGGTCCGTTGCTGAAAAACTGTTTTTT. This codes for CASSLAGSVAEKLFF.

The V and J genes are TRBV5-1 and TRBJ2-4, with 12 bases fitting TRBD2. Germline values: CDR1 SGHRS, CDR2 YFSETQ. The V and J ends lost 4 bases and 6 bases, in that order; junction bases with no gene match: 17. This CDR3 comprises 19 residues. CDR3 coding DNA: TGCGCCAGCAGCCCCCTAGCGGGGGGGCTAGCGGTTTTTGGAAACATTCAGTACTTC. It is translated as CASSPLAGGLAVFGNIQYF.

The CDR3 nucleotides read TGTGCCAGCAGCAATAGGGGGCATGGCGACACTGAAGCTTTCTTT. This codes for CASSNRGHGDTEAFF. J is TRBJ1-1 and V is TRBV21-1; the D call TRBD1 from the table was never checked on the DNA. TRBV21-1 constitutes a pseudogene. CDR3 length: 15 residues.

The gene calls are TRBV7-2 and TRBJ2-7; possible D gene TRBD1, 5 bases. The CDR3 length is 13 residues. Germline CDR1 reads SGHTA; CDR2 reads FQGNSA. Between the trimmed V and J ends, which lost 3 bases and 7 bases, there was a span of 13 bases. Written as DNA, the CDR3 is TGTGCCAGCAGCTTGGGGATGGGGCGGGAGCAGTACTTC. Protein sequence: CASSLGMGREQYF.

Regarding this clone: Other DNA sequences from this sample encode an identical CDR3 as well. The CDR3 nucleotides are TGTGCCAGCAGCAAACAGGGGGCATCTGGAAACACCATATATTTT. It is translated as CASSKQGASGNTIYF. This chain connects TRBV7-9 to TRBJ1-3; 9 bases map to TRBD1. CDR1 is SEHNR, CDR2 FQNEAQ, per germline (reference sequence). V shed 5 bases and J 1 base; nucleotides not matched to a gene: 3. The CDR3 covers 15 residues.

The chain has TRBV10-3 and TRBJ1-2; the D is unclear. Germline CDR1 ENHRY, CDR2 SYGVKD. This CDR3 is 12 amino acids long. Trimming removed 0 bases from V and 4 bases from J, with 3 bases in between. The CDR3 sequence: CAISESSYGYTF. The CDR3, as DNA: TGTGCCATCAGTGAGTCGAGCTATGGCTACACCTTC.

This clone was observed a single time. The CDR3 region is CASSLNRGPATEAFF. The CDR3 coding sequence is TGTGCCAGCAGCTTGAACAGGGGGCCGGCCACTGAAGCTTTCTTT. The chain employs TRBV5-6 and TRBJ1-1; 9 bases align to TRBD1. The CDR3 contains 15 residues. Germline CDR1 and CDR2: SGHDT and YYEEEE. Trimming took 1 base from V and 4 from J; bases not matched to a gene: 5.

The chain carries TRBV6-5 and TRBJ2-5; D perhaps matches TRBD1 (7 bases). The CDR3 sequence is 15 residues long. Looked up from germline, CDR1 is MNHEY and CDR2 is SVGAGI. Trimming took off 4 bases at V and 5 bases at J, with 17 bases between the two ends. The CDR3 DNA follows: TGTGCCAGCAGTTCGGCTAGCGTGGGACAGGAGACCCAGTACTTC. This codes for CASSSASVGQETQYF.

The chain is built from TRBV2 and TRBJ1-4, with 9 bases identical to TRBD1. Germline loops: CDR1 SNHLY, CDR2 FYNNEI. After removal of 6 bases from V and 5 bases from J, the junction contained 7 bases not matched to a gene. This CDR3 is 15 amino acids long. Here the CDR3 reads CASRLQGALNEKLFF. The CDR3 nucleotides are TGTGCCAGCAGACTACAGGGGGCCCTAAATGAAAAACTGTTTTTT.

This CDR3 reads CASSPTSGEKEQFF. DNA for the CDR3: TGTGCCAGCAGCCCCACTAGCGGGGAGAAGGAGCAGTTCTTC. This chain connects TRBV4-2 to TRBJ2-1, with 10 bases identical to TRBD2. Germline V gene data show CDR1 as LGHNA and CDR2 as YNFKEQ. Germline trimming cut 4 bases from V and 10 bases from J; bases unmatched to any gene: 7. This CDR3 has 14 residues.

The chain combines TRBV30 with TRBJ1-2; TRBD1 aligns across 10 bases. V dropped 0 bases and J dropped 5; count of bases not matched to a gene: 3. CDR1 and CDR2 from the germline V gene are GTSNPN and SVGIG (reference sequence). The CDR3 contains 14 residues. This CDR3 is CAWSVSDRGYGYTF. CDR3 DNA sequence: TGTGCCTGGAGTGTATCGGACAGGGGGTATGGCTACACCTTC.

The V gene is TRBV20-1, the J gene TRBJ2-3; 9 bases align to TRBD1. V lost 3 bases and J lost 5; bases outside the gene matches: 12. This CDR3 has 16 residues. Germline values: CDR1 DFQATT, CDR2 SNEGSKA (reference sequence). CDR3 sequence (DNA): TGCAGTGCTAGTCCGGTGGGACAGGGTAGCCGAGATACGCAGTATTTT. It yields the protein CSASPVGQGSRDTQYF.

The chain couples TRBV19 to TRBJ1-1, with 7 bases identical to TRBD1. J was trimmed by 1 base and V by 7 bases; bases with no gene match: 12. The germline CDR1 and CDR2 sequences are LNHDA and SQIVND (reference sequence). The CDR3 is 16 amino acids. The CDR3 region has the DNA TGTGCCAGTACAAGAGGGGGCTTGGTACGGAACACTGAAGCTTTCTTT. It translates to CASTRGGLVRNTEAFF.

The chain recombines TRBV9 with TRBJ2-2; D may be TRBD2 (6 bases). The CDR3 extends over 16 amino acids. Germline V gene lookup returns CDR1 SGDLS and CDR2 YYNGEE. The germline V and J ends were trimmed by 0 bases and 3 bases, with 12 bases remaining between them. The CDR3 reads CASSVDGGRYTGELFF. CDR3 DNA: TGTGCCAGCAGCGTAGACGGGGGTCGTTACACCGGGGAGCTGTTTTTT.

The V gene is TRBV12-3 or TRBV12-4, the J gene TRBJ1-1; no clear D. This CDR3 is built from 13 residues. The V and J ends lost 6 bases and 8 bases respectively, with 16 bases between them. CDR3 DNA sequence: TGTGCCAGCAGCCCTCGGCGGGAGGCGGAAGCTTTCTTT. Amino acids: CASSPRREAEAFF.